These T cell receptor beta chains were read from a single sample in a study of T cell repertoires in cytomegalovirus infection. TCRdb fed the reads into MiXCR, producing one record per CDR3 protein. In the table there are about 680,000 distinct CDR3 sequences, roughly 24% of which are singletons. Sequences were obtained from CD8+ T cells from PBMCs. These receptors all stem from a human donor in good health (CMV status not recorded). Some clones in this sample may be carry-over from other donors' samples. Each CDR3 is given with its conserved first and last residue. A D gene is named only where the DNA matches it firmly. Size is stated for part of the rows, as once, few or many counts, or as a class when the clone is expanded.

TRBD2,TRBJ2-1,TRBV7-2,many,CASSFGASGVYNEQFF,TGTGCCAGCAGCTTCGGGGCTAGCGGTGTCTACAATGAGCAGTTCTTC
TRBD1,TRBJ2-7,TRBV6-6,few,CASTWTGGDEQYF,TGTGCCAGCACCTGGACAGGGGGTGACGAGCAGTACTTC
TRBD2,TRBJ2-1,TRBV6-2/TRBV6-3,many,CASSYSSTGGLYNEQFF,TGTGCCAGCAGTTACTCGAGTACTGGGGGACTATACAATGAGCAGTTCTTC
TRBD2,TRBJ2-7,TRBV29-1,few,CSVVLAGGPYEQYF,TGCAGCGTTGTATTAGCGGGGGGACCCTACGAGCAGTACTTC
.,TRBJ2-7,TRBV20-1,.,CSAIGGTSYEQYF,TGCAGTGCCATCGGGGGCACCTCCTACGAGCAGTACTTC
.,TRBJ2-7,TRBV7-6,many,CASSPGLGLTYEQYF,TGTGCCAGCAGCCCAGGCCTCGGGCTGACCTACGAGCAGTACTTC
TRBD1,TRBJ1-3,TRBV12-3/TRBV12-4,.,CASSLPWTGLYF,TGTGCCAGCAGTCTTCCGTGGACAGGGTTGTATTTT
TRBD1,TRBJ1-1,TRBV20-1,few,CSARSQTGGYTEAFF,TGCAGTGCTAGGTCACAGACAGGGGGCTACACTGAAGCTTTCTTT
.,TRBJ1-4,TRBV6-5,.,CASSYSRAGINEKLFF,TGTGCCAGCAGTTACTCGAGGGCAGGGATAAATGAAAAACTGTTTTTT
.,TRBJ2-5,TRBV6-8,.,CASSLIAGETQYF,TGTGCCAGCAGTCTAATTGCAGGGGAGACCCAGTACTTC
TRBD1,TRBJ1-6,TRBV6-8,many,CASSYETGSKSPLHF,TGTGCCAGCAGCTACGAGACAGGGAGTAAATCACCCCTCCACTTT
.,TRBJ2-5,TRBV27,few,CASSLPGLYLLQETQYF,TGTGCCAGCAGTTTACCGGGACTCTACCTTCTTCAAGAGACCCAGTACTTC
TRBD2,TRBJ2-5,TRBV7-6,many,CASSRRLALKAETQYF,TGTGCCAGCAGCCGACGACTAGCGTTGAAGGCAGAGACCCAGTACTTC
.,TRBJ2-2,TRBV7-9,many,CASSLDMGAKELFF,TGTGCCAGCAGCTTAGACATGGGGGCCAAAGAGCTGTTTTTT
TRBD1,TRBJ1-2,TRBV6-5,.,CASIGQGMHRDGYTF,TGTGCCAGCATTGGACAGGGTATGCACCGGGATGGCTACACCTTC
TRBD1,TRBJ1-5,TRBV9,few,CASSVGTGGNQPQHF,TGTGCCAGCAGCGTAGGGACAGGGGGAAATCAGCCCCAGCATTTT
.,TRBJ1-2,TRBV7-2,many,CASSLQGTDGYTF,TGTGCCAGCAGCTTACAGGGGACGGACGGCTACACCTTC
.,TRBJ2-4,TRBV28,many,CASSSRLGRAKNIQYF,TGTGCCAGCAGTTCCCGACTTGGGCGGGCCAAAAACATTCAGTACTTC
.,TRBJ1-2,TRBV6-2/TRBV6-3,.,CASSYPRTERTNYGYTF,TGTGCCAGCAGTTACCCCCGGACAGAGCGTACCAACTATGGCTACACCTTC
TRBD2,TRBJ2-1,TRBV7-2,many,CASEGGGAENEQFF,TGTGCCAGCGAGGGCGGGGGGGCCGAGAATGAGCAGTTCTTC
TRBD2,TRBJ2-3,TRBV25-1,few,CASSGASGQYF,TGTGCCAGCAGTGGGGCTAGCGGGCAGTATTTT
.,TRBJ1-1,TRBV19,few,CASTPGQNTEAFF,TGTGCCAGTACCCCGGGTCAGAACACTGAAGCTTTCTTT